The 11 T cell receptor beta chains below were found in one sample sequenced in a study of identical twins. TCRdb re-called the 5' RACE reads through MiXCR, storing one row per CDR3 protein. The table has hundreds of thousands of distinct CDR3 sequences, roughly 6.2% seen once. The material sequenced was naive T cells sorted from blood. The receptors derive from a man aged 18 to 35 in good health.

There are many counts of this clonotype. The chain couples TRBV4-2 to TRBJ1-6; 7 positions match TRBD1. V lost 3 bases and J lost 9; bases outside the gene matches: 8. The CDR3 length is 15 residues. Germline values: CDR1 LGHNA, CDR2 YNFKEQ. CDR3 region: CASSQERQGSSPLHF. CDR3 nucleotide sequence: TGTGCCAGCAGCCAGGAAAGACAGGGCAGTTCACCCCTCCACTTT.

The V and J genes are TRBV20-1 and TRBJ1-1, with D unresolved. CDR1 is DFQATT, CDR2 SNEGSKA, per germline (reference sequence). This CDR3 is 13 amino acids long. The CDR3: CRVQGPTNTEAFF. For the CDR3, the DNA is TGCAGGGTCCAAGGACCGACGAACACTGAAGCTTTCTTT.

The chain is built from TRBV15 and TRBJ2-3, with 7 bases identical to TRBD2. V dropped 0 bases and J dropped 6; count of bases not matched to a gene: 3. The CDR3 is made up of 14 amino acids. Germline V gene lookup returns CDR1 LNHNV and CDR2 YYDKDF (reference sequence). CDR3: CATSRDRTRDTQYF. The CDR3 nucleotides are TGTGCCACCAGCAGAGATAGGACTAGGGATACGCAGTATTTT. Variable domain in full (rest from reference TRBV15 and TRBJ2-3): DAMVIQNPRYQVTQFGKPVTLSCSQTLNHNVMYWYQQKSSQAPKLLFHYYDKDFNNEADTPDNFQSRRPNTSFCFLDIRSPGLGDTAMYLCATSRDRTRDTQYFGPGTRLTVL.

The chain is built from TRBV4-1 and TRBJ2-1, with D perhaps TRBD2 (6 bases). The CDR3 spans 16 residues. V was shortened by 0 bases and J by 7 bases, with 16 bases between the two germline ends. Per the germline V gene, CDR1 is MGHRA and CDR2 is YSYEKL. In DNA form, the CDR3 reads TGCGCCAGCAGCCAAGATTATCCTGGCGGGGTTAATGAGCAGTTCTTC. This sequence encodes CASSQDYPGGVNEQFF.

This clonotype has at least ten counts. The gene calls are TRBV11-1 and TRBJ1-5, with D maybe TRBD1 (6 bases). Germline assignment: CDR1 SGHAT and CDR2 FQDESV (reference sequence). CDR3 size: 18 residues. Trimming took 0 bases from V and 0 from J, leaving 15 bases between them. CDR3 residues: CASSLARGESHSNQPQHF. The CDR3 DNA is TGTGCCAGCAGCTTAGCGAGGGGGGAATCACATAGCAATCAGCCCCAGCATTTT.

V is TRBV10-3 and J is TRBJ2-2, with TRBD2 matching 13 bases. Germline CDR1 ENHRY, CDR2 SYGVKD. V lost 6 bases, J lost 7 bases, and 5 bases stayed unmatched. The CDR3 has 15 amino acids. The CDR3 is CAIRAGLAGDGELFF. The CDR3 DNA reads TGTGCCATCAGGGCCGGACTAGCGGGAGACGGGGAGCTGTTTTTT.

This chain links TRBV29-1 with TRBJ2-3, with TRBD2 as a possible D gene (6 bases). The CDR3 has 12 residues. In germline, CDR1 is SQVTM, CDR2 ANQGSEA. The V end lost 8 bases, the J end lost 6 bases, and 15 bases lay between the germline ends. CDR3 protein: CSCGEGVDTQYF. DNA of the CDR3: TGCAGCTGCGGGGAAGGGGTCGATACGCAGTATTTT.

This clonotype was seen ten or more times. The chain joins TRBV6-2 or TRBV6-3 to TRBJ2-1; 10 nucleotides match TRBD2. The germline CDR1 and CDR2 sequences are MNHEY and SVGEGT. The CDR3 loop spans 15 amino acids. Losses at the gene ends were 5 bases for V and 5 bases for J; bases not matched to a gene: 6. DNA for the CDR3: TGTGCCAGCAGTGCCCTAGCGGGAGTTGACAATGAGCAGTTCTTC. It yields the protein CASSALAGVDNEQFF.

This clonotype was recorded a few times. The chain recombines TRBV20-1 with TRBJ1-2; tentative D call: TRBD1 (5 bases). The CDR3 consists of 12 residues. Germline assignment: CDR1 DFQATT and CDR2 SNEGSKA (reference sequence). The CDR3 nucleotides are TGCAGGGGGCAGACCCGAGACTATGGCTACACCTTC. As protein: CRGQTRDYGYTF.

This clonotype was seen repeatedly, ten times or more. J is TRBJ2-3 and V is TRBV5-1; D gene ambiguous. The CDR3 contains 13 residues. The V and J ends lost 5 bases and 0 bases respectively, with 7 bases between them. Germline lookup yields CDR1 SGHRS and CDR2 YFSETQ. The CDR3 loop reads CASRPSSTDTQYF. In DNA, the CDR3 is TGCGCCAGCAGACCGAGTAGCACAGATACGCAGTATTTT.

This clonotype was picked up a small number of times. The gene calls are TRBV12-3 or TRBV12-4 and TRBJ1-4; D not resolved. V dropped 5 bases and J dropped 5 bases, with 12 bases sitting between them. The CDR3 spans 14 residues. This chain's CDR3 is CASSPPAPNEKLFF. The CDR3 coding sequence is TGTGCCAGCAGTCCGCCAGCTCCAAATGAAAAACTGTTTTTT.